Shown below are 10 T cell receptor beta chains from a single sample sequenced in a study of blood T cell repertoires in COVID-19. Some clones are missing from TCRdb's copy, which holds only in-frame ones; the method was immunoSEQ multiplex PCR. The sample has 65,000 to 90,000 clones, about nine tenths seen once. Sample: peripheral blood. These receptors were obtained from a woman aged 45-65 years with active or convalescent COVID-19.

The V gene is TRBV2, the J gene TRBJ1-3; D ambiguous. Deletions cut 8 bases from V and 0 bases from J, with 11 bases between. CDR3 length: 14 residues. CDR1 is SNHLY and CDR2 is FYNNEI in the germline V gene. CDR3 protein: CASSAGYSGNTIYF. DNA of the CDR3: TGTGCCAGCTCGGCAGGCTACTCTGGAAACACCATATATTTT. Combining the CDR3 with reference TRBV2 and TRBJ1-3 gives the whole variable domain EPEVTQTPSHQVTQMGQEVILRCVPISNHLYFYWYRQILGQKVEFLVSFYNNEISEKSEIFDDQFSVERPDGSNFTLKIRSTKLEDSAMYFCASSAGYSGNTIYFGEGSWLTVV.

The V call is TRBV7-9, the J call TRBJ2-2; TRBD1 agrees at 8 bases. Trimming removed 4 bases from V and 3 bases from J; junction bases left unmatched: 10. The germline V gene encodes CDR1 SEHNR and CDR2 FQNEAQ (reference sequence). This CDR3 has 17 amino acids. The CDR3 protein is CASSSSRTGRYTGELFF. CDR3 coding DNA: TGTGCCAGCAGCTCATCCCGGACAGGGCGCTACACCGGGGAGCTGTTTTTT. The whole variable domain, remainder taken from reference TRBV7-9 and TRBJ2-2, is DTGVSQNPRHKITKRGQNVTFRCDPISEHNRLYWYRQTLGQGPEFLTYFQNEAQLEKSRLLSDRFSAERPKGSFSTLEIQRTEQGDSAMYLCASSSSRTGRYTGELFFGEGSRLTVL.

This sequence joins TRBV7-9 and TRBJ1-5; D is undetermined. Germline-derived CDR1 and CDR2 are SEHNR and FQNEAQ (reference sequence). The CDR3 is 13 amino acids. Trimming shortened V by 5 bases and J by 2 bases, and 7 bases separated the two germline ends. The chain's CDR3 is CASSDQGNQPQHF. CDR3 nucleotides: TGTGCCAGCAGCGACCAGGGCAATCAGCCCCAGCATTTT.

The J gene is TRBJ1-5, the V gene TRBV19; D gene ambiguous. This CDR3 is built from 15 residues. Germline CDR1 is LNHDA and CDR2 is SQIVND (reference sequence). The germline V and J ends were trimmed by 0 bases and 0 bases, with 6 bases remaining between them. CDR3 sequence (DNA): TGTGCCAGTAGTATAGACAGATTTAGCAATCAGCCCCAGCATTTT. Protein sequence: CASSIDRFSNQPQHF.

The chain has TRBV7-2 and TRBJ2-5, with TRBD1 matching over 7 bases. The trim removed 5 bases at V and 5 bases at J, leaving 5 bases unmatched. Germline V lookup: CDR1 SGHTA, CDR2 FQGNSA. There are 13 residues in the CDR3. CDR3 in DNA: TGTGCCAGCAGCAACGACAGGGACGAGACCCAGTACTTC. Translating it yields CASSNDRDETQYF.

The gene calls are TRBV7-2 and TRBJ2-7; 10 bases map to TRBD2. The ends lost 3 bases at V and 6 bases at J; junction bases unmatched: 8. The CDR3 covers 15 residues. Germline CDR1 SGHTA, CDR2 FQGNSA. This CDR3 is CASSFWSGGAAEQYF. The CDR3 DNA follows: TGTGCCAGCAGCTTCTGGAGCGGGGGGGCGGCCGAGCAGTACTTC. The full variable domain, its missing parts supplied by reference TRBV7-2 and TRBJ2-7, is GAGVSQSPSNKVTEKGKDVELRCDPISGHTALYWYRQSLGQGLEFLIYFQGNSAPDKSGLPSDRFSAERTGGSVSTLTIQRTQQEDSAVYLCASSFWSGGAAEQYFGPGTRLTVT.

The CDR3 loop reads CASSQFAGPDTQYF. The CDR3 DNA is TGTGCCAGCAGCCAATTTGCGGGGCCAGATACGCAGTATTTT. The chain uses TRBV4-2 and TRBJ2-3; D is possibly TRBD2 (6 bases). Germline CDR1 reads LGHNA; CDR2 reads YNFKEQ. This CDR3 has 14 residues. V shed 2 bases and J shed 4 bases, with 10 bases lying between them.

The chain employs TRBV7-6 and TRBJ1-4; TRBD1 aligns across 9 bases. CDR1 SGHVS and CDR2 FNYEAQ come from the germline V gene. The CDR3 has 17 residues. J gave up 1 base and V 1 base, and 4 bases lay outside the gene matches. DNA of the CDR3: TGTGCCAGCAGCTTAGTGGGACAGGGTTTAACTAATGAAAAACTGTTTTTT. This encodes CASSLVGQGLTNEKLFF.

This rearrangement joins TRBV3-1 (or the pseudogene TRBV3-2) to TRBJ2-7, with D possibly being TRBD1 (5 bases). Germline CDR1 is LGHDT and CDR2 is YNNKEL (reference sequence). This CDR3 is 16 amino acids long. The V and J ends lost 0 bases and 4 bases respectively, with 16 bases between them. The CDR3 loop reads CASSQDFGRAVYEQYF. For the CDR3, the DNA is TGTGCCAGCAGCCAAGATTTTGGCAGGGCGGTATACGAGCAGTACTTC.

The rearrangement joins TRBV27 to TRBJ1-1; D unresolved. V lost 8 bases, J lost 3 bases, and 10 bases lay in between. This CDR3 comprises 12 residues. Per germline, CDR1 MNHEY and CDR2 SMNVEV (reference sequence). The DNA of the CDR3 is TGTGCCAGCCGAGGACTATACACTGAAGCTTTCTTT. Its protein is CASRGLYTEAFF.